This TCR beta chain was retrieved from a study of beta chain features in type 1 diabetes. Study-wide results and limits: A moderate, significant TCRB CDR3 shortening appeared in type 1 diabetes across four CD4+ subsets.

The table lists this clone with a few counts. The target antigen is unknown. What was sequenced were expressed TCRB transcripts, since all of the isolated RNA had been reverse transcribed. Profiled with immunoSEQ multiplex PCR; TCRdb holds only in-frame clones, not every one. Altogether under 350,000 clones are present, approximately 25% being singletons, with the ten largest covering roughly 0.011%. CDR3 length equals 15 residues. Unmatched junction bases numbered 4, after V lost 0 bases and J lost 4 bases. Germline values: CDR1 SGHTA, CDR2 FQGTGA. The sequencing input was naive CD4+ T cells from blood. The V gene is TRBV7-3, the J gene TRBJ2-7; 9 nucleotides agree with TRBD2. The clonotype originates from a woman aged 25 to 45 with type 1 diabetes. The chain's CDR3 is CASSLTSGSGYEQYF. CDR3 DNA: TGTGCCAGCAGCTTAACTAGCGGGAGCGGTTACGAGCAGTACTTC.